This TCR beta chain emerged from a study of blood T cell repertoires in COVID-19. Study-wide context: From the United States, Italy and Spain came samples of acute and convalescent COVID-19. In each case, the material was cDNA or gDNA derived from T cells, B-cell-depleted T cells, or PBMCs.

The CDR3 extends over 14 amino acids. The V gene's germline CDR1 is LNHDA and CDR2 SQIVND (reference sequence). Between the trimmed V and J ends, which lost 4 bases and 4 bases, there was a span of 13 bases. Methods used by the authors: It was from reference gene primer amplification that nucleated cell counts were estimated. The data were produced by immunoSEQ multiplex PCR, yet TCRdb's version contains in-frame clones alone and is incomplete. V and J calls and clone size follow that table, whereas D and trimming were derived from the DNA. The data show 64,000 or so clones, with approximately 86% seen just once and around 1.2% held by the top ten.

The source material was peripheral blood. V usage is TRBV19 and J usage is TRBJ1-2; D not certain. The receptor was isolated from a man aged 40-49 years with acute or convalescent COVID-19. CDR3 sequence reads: CASSTPGSFYGYTF. The CDR3 region has the DNA TGTGCCAGTAGTACGCCGGGATCTTTCTATGGCTACACCTTC.